What follows are 2 T cell receptor beta chains derived from one specimen sequenced in a study of T cells in Graves' hyperthyroidism and ophthalmopathy. Amplification targeted TCR beta CDR3 regions from RNA transcripts. TCR CDR3 underwent first-round RT-PCR with the HTBI primer set. TCRdb fed the multiplex PCR reads into MiXCR, producing one record per CDR3 protein. The data show around 570,000 distinct CDR3 sequences, with roughly 21% seen just once and roughly 44% held by the top ten. Sequenced: blood. The receptors shown here come from a middle-aged man with Graves' ophthalmopathy.

The chain combines TRBV20-1 with TRBJ1-5; no clear D. The CDR3 is made up of 12 amino acids. The germline V and J ends were trimmed by 2 bases and 4 bases, with 6 bases remaining between them. Germline values: CDR1 DFQATT, CDR2 SNEGSKA (reference sequence). CDR3 sequence: CSARWANQPQHF. The CDR3 DNA is TGCAGTGCTAGATGGGCGAATCAGCCCCAGCATTTT.

The chain uses TRBV5-1 and TRBJ1-1; D not certain. The germline V gene encodes CDR1 SGHRS and CDR2 YFSETQ. Trimming cost V 0 bases and J 4 bases, with 10 bases left between them. The CDR3 contains 14 residues. In DNA, the CDR3 is TGCGCCAGCAGCTTGGTAGAGGGTGGCACTGAAGCTTTCTTT. Its protein product is CASSLVEGGTEAFF.